This T cell receptor (beta chain) was found in a study of cytomegalovirus exposure and HLA in healthy donors. General study findings and limits: HLA allele associations emerged for 15,000 to 20,000 TCR beta sequences in a later analysis, at 0.05 false discovery rate.

PCR amplification relied on 60 Vbeta primers (plus 13 Jbeta primers). Repertoires were generated with immunoSEQ multiplex PCR, while TCRdb's copy carries only in-frame clones and drops some. The sample includes about 140,000 clones, approximately 82% seen only once; the top ten take about 1.4%. About this clone itself: Its antigen is unidentified.

The V and J ends lost 4 bases and 2 bases, in that order; junction bases with no gene match: 6. The CDR3 has 16 amino acids. Germline CDR1 and CDR2: SGHNT and YYREEE (reference sequence). The chain carries TRBV5-4 and TRBJ2-3; 11 bases are shared with TRBD2. The source of this sequence is a man in his thirties or forties in good health and CMV-seropositive. Sequencing was performed on PBMCs. This CDR3 reads CASSLLLAGDTDTQYF. Written as DNA, the CDR3 is TGTGCCAGCAGCCTACTACTAGCGGGGGACACAGATACGCAGTATTTT.